One and the same sample provided the 3 T cell receptor beta chains below, sequenced in a study of sequential checkpoint blockade in melanoma (dated by TCRdb to about 2019). In light of the paper, this sample's treatment or condition label describes: randomized to nivolumab then ipilimumab (arm A) or the reverse (arm B). Library method: the immunoSEQ multiplex PCR assay. TCRdb holds this immuneACCESS table with in-frame rearrangements only. Some clones are missing; in checked studies, unresolved V genes explain under half, and the rest has no known cause. In this sample the table shows about 40,000 clones, roughly 89% of which occur a single time. The top ten clones comprise 12% of the sample. Sequences were derived from CD8+ T cells sorted from blood (inferred from file names), sampled from a patient given nivolumab and ipilimumab in sequence. The receptors shown here come from a human donor with melanoma.

The sample holds one count of this clone. The rearrangement links TRBV7-9 to TRBJ2-7; D is ambiguous. The germline gives CDR1 SEHNR, CDR2 FQNEAQ (reference sequence). This CDR3 contains 13 residues. Between the trimmed V and J ends, which lost 5 bases and 0 bases, there was a span of 8 bases. DNA for the CDR3: TGTGCCAGCAGCCCACGGAGCTCCTACGAGCAGTACGTC. Translated, it gives CASSPRSSYEQYV.

This chain connects TRBV29-1 to TRBJ2-1, with D unclear. Germline V gives CDR1 SQVTM, CDR2 ANQGSEA. This CDR3 is 11 amino acids long. V lost 5 bases and J 3 bases, leaving 5 bases between the germline ends. The CDR3 protein is CSVPRYNEQFF. For the CDR3, the DNA is TGCAGCGTTCCCCGCTACAATGAGCAGTTCTTC.

This clone was seen only once. The V and J genes are TRBV19 and TRBJ2-5; D may be TRBD1 (6 bases). This CDR3 has 15 residues. Trimming removed 1 base at V and 1 base at J, with 10 bases between. Germline V CDR1 and CDR2: LNHDA, SQIVND (reference sequence). DNA of the CDR3: TGTGCCAGTAGTATAGCCTTCAGGGGCCAAGAGACCCAGTACTTC. The encoded protein is CASSIAFRGQETQYF.